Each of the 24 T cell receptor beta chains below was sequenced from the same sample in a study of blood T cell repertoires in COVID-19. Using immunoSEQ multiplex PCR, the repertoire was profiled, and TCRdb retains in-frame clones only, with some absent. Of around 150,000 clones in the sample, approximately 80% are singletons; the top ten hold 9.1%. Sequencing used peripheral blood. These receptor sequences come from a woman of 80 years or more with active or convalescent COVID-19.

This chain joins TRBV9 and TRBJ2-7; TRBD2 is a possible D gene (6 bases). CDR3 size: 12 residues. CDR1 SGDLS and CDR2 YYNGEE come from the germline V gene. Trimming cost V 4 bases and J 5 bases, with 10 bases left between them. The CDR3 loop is CASSRAGNEQYF. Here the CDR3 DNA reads TGTGCCAGCAGCCGCGCGGGAAACGAGCAGTACTTC.

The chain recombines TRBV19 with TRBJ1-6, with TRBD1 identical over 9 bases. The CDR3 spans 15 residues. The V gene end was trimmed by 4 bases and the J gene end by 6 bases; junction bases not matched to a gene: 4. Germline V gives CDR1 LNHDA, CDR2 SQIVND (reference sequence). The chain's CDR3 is CASSTGDRVNSPLHF. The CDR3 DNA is TGTGCCAGTAGTACCGGGGACAGGGTTAATTCACCCCTCCACTTT.

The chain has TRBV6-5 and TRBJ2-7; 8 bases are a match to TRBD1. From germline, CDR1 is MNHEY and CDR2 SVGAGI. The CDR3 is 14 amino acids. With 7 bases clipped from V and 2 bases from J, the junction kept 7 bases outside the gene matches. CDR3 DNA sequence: TGTGCCAGCACCGGGACAGGAAAGACCTACGAGCAGTACTTC. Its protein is CASTGTGKTYEQYF.

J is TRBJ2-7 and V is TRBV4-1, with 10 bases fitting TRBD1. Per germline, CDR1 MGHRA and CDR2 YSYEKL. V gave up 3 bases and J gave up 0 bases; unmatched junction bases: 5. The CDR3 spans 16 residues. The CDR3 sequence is CASSQYRTGGSYEQYF. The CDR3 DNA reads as TGCGCCAGCAGCCAGTACAGGACAGGGGGCTCCTACGAGCAGTACTTC.

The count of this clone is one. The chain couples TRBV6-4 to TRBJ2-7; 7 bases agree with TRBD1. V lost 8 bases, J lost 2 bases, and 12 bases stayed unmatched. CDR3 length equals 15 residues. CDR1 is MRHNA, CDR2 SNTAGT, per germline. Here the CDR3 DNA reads TGTGCCAGCTCAGGGGGAACTACCATTCCCTACGAGCAGTACTTC. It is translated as CASSGGTTIPYEQYF.

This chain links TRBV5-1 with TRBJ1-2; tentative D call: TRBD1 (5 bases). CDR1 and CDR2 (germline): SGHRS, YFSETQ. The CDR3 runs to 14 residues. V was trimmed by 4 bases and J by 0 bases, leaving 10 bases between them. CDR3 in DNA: TGCGCCAGCAGCCCGACAGCTGCTAACTATGGCTACACCTTC. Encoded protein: CASSPTAANYGYTF.

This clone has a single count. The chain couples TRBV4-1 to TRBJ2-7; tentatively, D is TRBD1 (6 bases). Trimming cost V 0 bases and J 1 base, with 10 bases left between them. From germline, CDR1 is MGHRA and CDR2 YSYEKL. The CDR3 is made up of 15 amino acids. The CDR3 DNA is TGCGCCAGCAGCCAAGACAGGGGCATGTCCTACGAGCAGTACTTC. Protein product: CASSQDRGMSYEQYF.

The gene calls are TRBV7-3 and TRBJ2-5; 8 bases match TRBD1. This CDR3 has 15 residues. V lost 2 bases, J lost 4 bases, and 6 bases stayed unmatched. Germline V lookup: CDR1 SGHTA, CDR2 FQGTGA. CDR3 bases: TGTGCCAGCAGCTTAGGACAGGGACCAAGAGAGACCCAGTACTTC. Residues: CASSLGQGPRETQYF.

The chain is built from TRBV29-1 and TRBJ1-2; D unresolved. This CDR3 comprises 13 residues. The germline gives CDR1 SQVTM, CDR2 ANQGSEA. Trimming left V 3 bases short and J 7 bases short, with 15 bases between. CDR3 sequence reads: CSVERATSGGYTF. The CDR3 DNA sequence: TGCAGCGTTGAGAGGGCCACCTCGGGTGGCTACACCTTC.

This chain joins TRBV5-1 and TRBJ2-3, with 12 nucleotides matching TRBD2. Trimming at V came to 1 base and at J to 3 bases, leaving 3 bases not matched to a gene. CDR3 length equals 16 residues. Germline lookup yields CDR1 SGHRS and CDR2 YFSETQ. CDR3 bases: TGCGCCAGCAGCTTGAGTCTAGCGGGAGGGACAGATACGCAGTATTTT. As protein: CASSLSLAGGTDTQYF. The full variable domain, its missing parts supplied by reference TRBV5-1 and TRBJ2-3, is KAGVTQTPRYLIKTRGQQVTLSCSPISGHRSVSWYQQTPGQGLQFLFEYFSETQRNKGNFPGRFSGRQFSNSRSEMNVSTLELGDSALYLCASSLSLAGGTDTQYFGPGTRLTVL.

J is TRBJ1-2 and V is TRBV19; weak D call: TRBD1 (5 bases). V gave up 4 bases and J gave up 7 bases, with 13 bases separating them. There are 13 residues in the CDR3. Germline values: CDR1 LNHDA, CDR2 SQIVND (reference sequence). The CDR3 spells CASSTTVLGGYTF. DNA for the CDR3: TGTGCCAGTAGTACGACAGTCTTGGGTGGCTACACCTTC.

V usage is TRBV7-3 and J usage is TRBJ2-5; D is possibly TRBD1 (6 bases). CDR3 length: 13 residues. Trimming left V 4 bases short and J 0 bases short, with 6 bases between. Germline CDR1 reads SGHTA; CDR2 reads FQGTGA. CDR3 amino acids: CASSWDNQETQYF. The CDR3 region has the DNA TGTGCCAGCAGCTGGGACAACCAAGAGACCCAGTACTTC.

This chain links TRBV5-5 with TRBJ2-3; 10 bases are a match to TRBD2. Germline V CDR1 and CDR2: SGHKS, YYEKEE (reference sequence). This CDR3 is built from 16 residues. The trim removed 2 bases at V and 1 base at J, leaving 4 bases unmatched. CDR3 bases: TGTGCCAGCAGCTTTGCCGGGACTAGCGGCACAGATACGCAGTATTTT. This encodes CASSFAGTSGTDTQYF.

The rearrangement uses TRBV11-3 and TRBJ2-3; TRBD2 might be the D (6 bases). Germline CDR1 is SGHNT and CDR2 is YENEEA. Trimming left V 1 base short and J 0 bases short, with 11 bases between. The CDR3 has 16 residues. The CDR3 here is CASSLAGGTSTDTQYF. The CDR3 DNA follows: TGTGCCAGCAGCTTAGCTGGGGGGACGAGCACAGATACGCAGTATTTT.

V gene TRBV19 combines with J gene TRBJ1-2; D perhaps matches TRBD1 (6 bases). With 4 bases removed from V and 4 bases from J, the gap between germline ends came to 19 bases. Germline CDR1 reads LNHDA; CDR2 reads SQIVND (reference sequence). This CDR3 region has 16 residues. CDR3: CASSSPDRSVIYGYTF. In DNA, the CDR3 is TGTGCCAGTAGTAGTCCCGACAGGTCGGTGATCTATGGCTACACCTTC.

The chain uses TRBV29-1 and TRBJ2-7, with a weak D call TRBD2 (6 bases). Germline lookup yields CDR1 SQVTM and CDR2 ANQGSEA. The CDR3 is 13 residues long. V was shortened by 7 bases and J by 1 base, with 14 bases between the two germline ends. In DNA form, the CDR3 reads TGCAGCGCAGCCGGGACTCCTTCCTACGAGCAGTACTTC. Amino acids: CSAAGTPSYEQYF.

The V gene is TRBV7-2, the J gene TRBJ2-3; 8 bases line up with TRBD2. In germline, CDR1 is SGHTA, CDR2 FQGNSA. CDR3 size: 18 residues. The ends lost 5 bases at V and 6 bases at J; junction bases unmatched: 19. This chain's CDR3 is CASSKNYVGGDLSDTQYF. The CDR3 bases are TGTGCCAGCAGCAAAAATTACGTCGGGGGGGACCTGTCGGATACGCAGTATTTT. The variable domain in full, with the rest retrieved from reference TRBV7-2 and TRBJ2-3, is GAGVSQSPSNKVTEKGKDVELRCDPISGHTALYWYRQSLGQGLEFLIYFQGNSAPDKSGLPSDRFSAERTGGSVSTLTIQRTQQEDSAVYLCASSKNYVGGDLSDTQYFGPGTRLTVL.

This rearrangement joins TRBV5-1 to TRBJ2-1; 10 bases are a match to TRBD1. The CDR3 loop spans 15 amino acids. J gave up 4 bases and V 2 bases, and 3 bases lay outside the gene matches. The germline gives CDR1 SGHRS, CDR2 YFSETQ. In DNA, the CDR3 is TGCGCCAGCAGCTTAATGGACAGGGGGTACAATGAGCAGTTCTTC. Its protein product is CASSLMDRGYNEQFF.

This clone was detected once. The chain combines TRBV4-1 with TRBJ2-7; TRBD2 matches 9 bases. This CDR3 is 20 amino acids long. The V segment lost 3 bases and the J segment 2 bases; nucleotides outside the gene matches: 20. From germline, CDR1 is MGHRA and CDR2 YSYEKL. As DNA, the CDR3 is TGCGCCAGCAGCCAGTTCCGTGTGCCCGGGAGCGGGGGGCGTCCCTACGAGCAGTACTTC. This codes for CASSQFRVPGSGGRPYEQYF.

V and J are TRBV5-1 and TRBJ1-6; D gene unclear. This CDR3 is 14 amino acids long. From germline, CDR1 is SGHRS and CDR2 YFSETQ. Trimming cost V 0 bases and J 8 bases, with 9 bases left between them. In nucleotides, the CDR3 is TGCGCCAGCAGCTTGGGTTTATCGGATTCACCCCTCCACTTT. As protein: CASSLGLSDSPLHF. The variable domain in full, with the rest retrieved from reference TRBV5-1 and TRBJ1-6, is KAGVTQTPRYLIKTRGQQVTLSCSPISGHRSVSWYQQTPGQGLQFLFEYFSETQRNKGNFPGRFSGRQFSNSRSEMNVSTLELGDSALYLCASSLGLSDSPLHFGNGTRLTVT.

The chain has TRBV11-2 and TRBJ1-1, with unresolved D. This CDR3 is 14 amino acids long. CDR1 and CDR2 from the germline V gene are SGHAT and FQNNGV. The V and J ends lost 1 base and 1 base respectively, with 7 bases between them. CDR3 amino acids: CASSLGARNTEAFF. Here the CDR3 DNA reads TGTGCCAGCAGCTTAGGGGCCAGGAACACTGAAGCTTTCTTT.

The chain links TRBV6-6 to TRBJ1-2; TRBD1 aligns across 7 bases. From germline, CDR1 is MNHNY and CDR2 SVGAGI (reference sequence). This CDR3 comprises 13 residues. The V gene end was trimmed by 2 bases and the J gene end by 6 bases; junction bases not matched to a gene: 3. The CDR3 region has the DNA TGTGCCAGCAGTTACGCACAGGGGAATGGCTACACCTTC. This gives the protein CASSYAQGNGYTF.

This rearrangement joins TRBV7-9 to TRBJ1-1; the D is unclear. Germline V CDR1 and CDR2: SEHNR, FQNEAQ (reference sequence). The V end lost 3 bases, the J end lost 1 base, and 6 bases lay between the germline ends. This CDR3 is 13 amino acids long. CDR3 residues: CASSLGQNTEAFF. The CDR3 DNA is TGTGCCAGCAGCTTGGGCCAGAACACTGAAGCTTTCTTT.

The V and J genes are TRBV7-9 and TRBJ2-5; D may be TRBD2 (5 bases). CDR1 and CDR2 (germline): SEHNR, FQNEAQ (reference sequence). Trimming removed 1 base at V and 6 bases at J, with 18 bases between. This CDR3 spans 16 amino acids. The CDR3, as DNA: TGTGCCAGCAGCTTAGATTCTGCTAGCTTGTCGAAGACCCAGTACTTC. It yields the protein CASSLDSASLSKTQYF.